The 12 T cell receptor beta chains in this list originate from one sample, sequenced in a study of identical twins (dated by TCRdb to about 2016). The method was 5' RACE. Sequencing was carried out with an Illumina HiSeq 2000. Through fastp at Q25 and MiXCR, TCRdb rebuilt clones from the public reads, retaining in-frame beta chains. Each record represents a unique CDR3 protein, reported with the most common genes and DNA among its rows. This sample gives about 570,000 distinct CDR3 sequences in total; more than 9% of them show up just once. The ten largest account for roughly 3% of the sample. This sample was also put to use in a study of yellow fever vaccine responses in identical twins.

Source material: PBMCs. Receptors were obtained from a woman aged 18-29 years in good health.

The CDR3 bases are TGTGCCAGCAGTTACCCAGCCAGGGCGGGATACGAGCAGTACTTC. Protein sequence: CASSYPARAGYEQYF. The chain joins TRBV6-5 to TRBJ2-7; TRBD2 is a possible D gene (6 bases). The CDR3 runs to 15 residues. Germline assignment: CDR1 MNHEY and CDR2 SVGAGI. Trimming shortened V by 2 bases and J by 4 bases, and 15 bases separated the two germline ends.

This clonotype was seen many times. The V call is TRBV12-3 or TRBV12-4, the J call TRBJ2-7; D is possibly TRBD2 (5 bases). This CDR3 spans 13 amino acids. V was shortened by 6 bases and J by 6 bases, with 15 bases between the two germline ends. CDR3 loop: CASSPGDPGEQYF. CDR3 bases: TGTGCCAGCAGCCCCGGGGATCCAGGCGAGCAGTACTTC.

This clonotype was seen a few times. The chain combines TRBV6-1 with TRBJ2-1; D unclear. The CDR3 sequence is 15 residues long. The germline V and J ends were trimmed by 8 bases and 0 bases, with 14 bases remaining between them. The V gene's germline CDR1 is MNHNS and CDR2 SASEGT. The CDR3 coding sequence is TGTGCCAGCGGGCCAGAGAACCTCTCCTACAATGAGCAGTTCTTC. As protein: CASGPENLSYNEQFF.

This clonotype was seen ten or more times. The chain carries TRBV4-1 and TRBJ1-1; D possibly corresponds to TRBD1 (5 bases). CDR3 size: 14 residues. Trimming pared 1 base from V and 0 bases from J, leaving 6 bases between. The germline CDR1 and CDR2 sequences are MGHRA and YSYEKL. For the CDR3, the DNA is TGCGCCAGCAGCCAAGTAGGGGTGAACACTGAAGCTTTCTTT. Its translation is CASSQVGVNTEAFF.

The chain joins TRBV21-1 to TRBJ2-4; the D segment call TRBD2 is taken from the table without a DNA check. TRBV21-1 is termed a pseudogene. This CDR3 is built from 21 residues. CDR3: CANSKAQGVSLAPLAKNIQYF. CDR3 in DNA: TGTGCCAACAGCAAAGCGCAGGGAGTCAGCCTAGCCCCTTTAGCCAAAAACATTCAGTACTTC.

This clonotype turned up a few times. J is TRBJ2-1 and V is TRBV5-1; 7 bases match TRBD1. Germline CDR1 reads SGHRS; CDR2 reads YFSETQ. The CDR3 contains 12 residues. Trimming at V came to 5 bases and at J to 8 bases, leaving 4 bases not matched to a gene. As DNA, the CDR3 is TGCGCCAGCAGTTACACAGGGGATGAGCAGTTCTTC. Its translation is CASSYTGDEQFF.

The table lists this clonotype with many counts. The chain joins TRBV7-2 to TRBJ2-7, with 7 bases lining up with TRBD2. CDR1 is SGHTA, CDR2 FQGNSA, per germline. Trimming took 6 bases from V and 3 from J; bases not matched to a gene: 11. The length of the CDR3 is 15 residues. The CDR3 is CASRPKLGRGYEQYF. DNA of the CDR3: TGTGCCAGCAGACCGAAACTAGGGAGGGGCTACGAGCAGTACTTC.

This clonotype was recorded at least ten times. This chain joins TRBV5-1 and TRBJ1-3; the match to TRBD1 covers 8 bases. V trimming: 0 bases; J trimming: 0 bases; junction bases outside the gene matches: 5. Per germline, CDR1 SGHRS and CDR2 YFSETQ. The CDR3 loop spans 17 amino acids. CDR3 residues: CASSLAQGANSGNTIYF. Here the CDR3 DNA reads TGCGCCAGCAGCTTGGCCCAGGGGGCGAACTCTGGAAACACCATATATTTT.

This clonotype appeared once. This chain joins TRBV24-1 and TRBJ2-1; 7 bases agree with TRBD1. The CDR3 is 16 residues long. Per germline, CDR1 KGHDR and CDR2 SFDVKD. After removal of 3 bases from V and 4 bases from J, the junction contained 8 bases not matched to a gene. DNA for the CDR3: TGTGCCACCAGTGATAATGTAGGGGGCGCTTACAATGAGCAGTTCTTC. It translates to CATSDNVGGAYNEQFF.

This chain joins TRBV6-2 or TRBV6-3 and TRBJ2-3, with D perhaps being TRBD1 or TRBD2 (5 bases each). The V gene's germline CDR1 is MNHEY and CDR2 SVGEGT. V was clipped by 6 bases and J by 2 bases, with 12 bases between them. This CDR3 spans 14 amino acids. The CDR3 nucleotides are TGTGCCAGCAGGGGACGGCAGTACACAGATACGCAGTATTTT. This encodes CASRGRQYTDTQYF.

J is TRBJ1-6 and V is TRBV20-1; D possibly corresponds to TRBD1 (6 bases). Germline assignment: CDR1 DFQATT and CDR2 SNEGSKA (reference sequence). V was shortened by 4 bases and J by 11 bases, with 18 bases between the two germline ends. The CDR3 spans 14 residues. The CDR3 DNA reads TGCAGTGCTAACCAACGGGCAGGGGTGACACCCCTCCACTTT. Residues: CSANQRAGVTPLHF.

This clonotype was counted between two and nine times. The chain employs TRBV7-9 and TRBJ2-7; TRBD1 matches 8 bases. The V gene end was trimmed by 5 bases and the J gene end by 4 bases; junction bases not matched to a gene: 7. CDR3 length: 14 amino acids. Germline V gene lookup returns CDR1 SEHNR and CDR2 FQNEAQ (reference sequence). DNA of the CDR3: TGTGCCAGCAGCACAGGGGGTTTCTGGTACGAGCAGTACTTC. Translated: CASSTGGFWYEQYF.